The rows below give T cell receptor beta chains drawn from one sample of a study of response to subunit inactivated influenza vaccine. TCRdb re-derived calls from the RT-PCR reads in MiXCR, one entry per CDR3 protein. The repertoire consists of more than 150,000 distinct CDR3 sequences, with about 9% occurring once and the leading ten covering under 13%. Specimen: non-naive T cells sorted from PBMCs, collected on the day of vaccination. These receptors were obtained from a man aged 50 to 59 who received an inactivated influenza vaccine. Each CDR3 is given with its conserved first and last residue. D genes are given only for firm matches. Size values are once, few and many counts, or a class for expanded clones, and some rows have none.

j_gene	v_gene	d_gene	abundance	CDR3aa	CDR3nt
TRBJ2-3	TRBV20-1	NA	few	CSATRGYTTGTDTQYF	TGCAGCGCGACCCGGGGCTATACGACTGGCACAGATACGCAGTATTTT
TRBJ1-1	TRBV20-1	TRBD1	NA	CSAYGTGVPRTEAFF	TGCAGTGCTTACGGGACAGGGGTACCGAGGACTGAAGCTTTCTTT
TRBJ2-7	TRBV4-3	TRBD2	many	CASSQDRGGSYEQYF	TGCGCCAGCAGCCAAGACCGGGGGGGATCCTACGAGCAGTACTTC
TRBJ2-1	TRBV7-8	NA	NA	CASSLGWRSYNEQFF	TGTGCCAGCAGCTTAGGCTGGCGATCCTACAATGAGCAGTTCTTC
TRBJ2-7	TRBV28	TRBD1	NA	CASRGQGAREQYF	TGTGCCAGCAGGGGGCAGGGGGCGAGGGAGCAGTACTTC
TRBJ1-1	TRBV6-2/TRBV6-3	NA	NA	CASSWDLRNTEAFF	TGTGCCAGCAGCTGGGACCTAAGGAACACTGAAGCTTTCTTT
TRBJ2-2	TRBV4-2	TRBD2	many	CASSAGLASTGELFF	TGTGCCAGCAGCGCGGGACTAGCGAGCACCGGGGAGCTGTTTTTT
TRBJ2-1	TRBV5-1	TRBD2	many	CASKGSSGRINEQFF	TGCGCCAGCAAAGGTAGTAGCGGGAGGATCAATGAGCAGTTCTTC
TRBJ2-1	TRBV6-2/TRBV6-3	TRBD2	NA	CASSFLGTRKYEQFF	TGTGCCAGCAGCTTCCTCGGGACTAGAAAATATGAGCAGTTCTTC
TRBJ2-3	TRBV6-5	TRBD2	few	CASSYSSSAGDYTQYF	TGTGCCAGCAGTTACTCAAGTTCAGCGGGAGACTATACGCAGTATTTT
TRBJ1-3	TRBV18	NA	NA	CASSPPSTGSSGNTIYF	TGTGCCAGCTCACCACCTTCGACAGGCAGCTCTGGAAACACCATATATTTT
TRBJ2-7	TRBV20-1	NA	many	CSASLPVFPYEQYF	TGCAGTGCTAGTCTGCCAGTCTTCCCCTACGAGCAGTACTTC
TRBJ1-3	TRBV20-1	NA	many	CSAPSGTAGNTIYF	TGCAGTGCGCCTTCCGGGACGGCTGGAAACACCATATATTTT